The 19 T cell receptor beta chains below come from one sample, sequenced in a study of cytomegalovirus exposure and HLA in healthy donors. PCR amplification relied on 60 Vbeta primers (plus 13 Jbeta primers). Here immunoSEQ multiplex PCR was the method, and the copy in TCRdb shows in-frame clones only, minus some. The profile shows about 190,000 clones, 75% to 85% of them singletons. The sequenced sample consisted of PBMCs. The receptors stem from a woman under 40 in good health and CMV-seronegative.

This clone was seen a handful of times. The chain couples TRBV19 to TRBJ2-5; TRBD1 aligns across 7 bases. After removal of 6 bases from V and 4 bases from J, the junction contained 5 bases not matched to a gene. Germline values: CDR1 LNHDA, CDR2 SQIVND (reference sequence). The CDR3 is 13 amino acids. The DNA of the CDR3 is TGTGCCAGTAGCCGGGACAGTCTAGAGACCCAGTACTTC. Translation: CASSRDSLETQYF. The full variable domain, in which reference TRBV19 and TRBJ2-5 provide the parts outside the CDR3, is DGGITQSPKYLFRKEGQNVTLSCEQNLNHDAMYWYRQDPGQGLRLIYYSQIVNDFQKGDIAEGYSVSREKKESFPLTVTSAQKNPTAFYLCASSRDSLETQYFGPGTRLLVL.

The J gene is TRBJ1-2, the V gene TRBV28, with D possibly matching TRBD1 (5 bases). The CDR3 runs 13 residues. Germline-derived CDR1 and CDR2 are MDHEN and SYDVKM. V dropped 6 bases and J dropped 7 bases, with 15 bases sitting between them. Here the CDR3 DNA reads TGTGCCAGCAGCTTCCGCGGGGGTGTTGGCTACACCTTC. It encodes CASSFRGGVGYTF.

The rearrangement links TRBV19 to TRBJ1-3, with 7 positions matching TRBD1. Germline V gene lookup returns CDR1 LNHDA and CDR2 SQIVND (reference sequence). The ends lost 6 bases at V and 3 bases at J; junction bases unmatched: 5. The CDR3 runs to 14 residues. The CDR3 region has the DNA TGTGCCAGTAGCCGGACAGGCCTTGGAAACACCATATATTTT. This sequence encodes CASSRTGLGNTIYF.

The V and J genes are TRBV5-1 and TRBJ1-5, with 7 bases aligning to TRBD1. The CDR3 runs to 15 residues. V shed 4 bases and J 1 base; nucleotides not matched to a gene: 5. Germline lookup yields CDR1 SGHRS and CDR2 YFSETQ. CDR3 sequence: CASSLTGRSNQPQHF. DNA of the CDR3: TGCGCCAGCAGCCTGACAGGGAGAAGCAATCAGCCCCAGCATTTT.

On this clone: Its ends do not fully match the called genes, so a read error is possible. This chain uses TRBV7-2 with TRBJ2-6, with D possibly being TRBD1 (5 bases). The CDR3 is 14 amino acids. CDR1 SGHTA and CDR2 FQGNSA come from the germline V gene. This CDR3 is CASRAGSGANGLTF. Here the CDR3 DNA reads TGTGCCAGCAGGGCAGGCTCTGGGGCCAACGGCCTGACTTTC.

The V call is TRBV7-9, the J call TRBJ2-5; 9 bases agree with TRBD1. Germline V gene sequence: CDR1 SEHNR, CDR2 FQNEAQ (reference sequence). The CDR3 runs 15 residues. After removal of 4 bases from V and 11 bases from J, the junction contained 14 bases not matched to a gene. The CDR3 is CASSSWDREIGEQYF. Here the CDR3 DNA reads TGTGCCAGCAGCTCGTGGGACAGGGAAATAGGAGAGCAGTACTTC.

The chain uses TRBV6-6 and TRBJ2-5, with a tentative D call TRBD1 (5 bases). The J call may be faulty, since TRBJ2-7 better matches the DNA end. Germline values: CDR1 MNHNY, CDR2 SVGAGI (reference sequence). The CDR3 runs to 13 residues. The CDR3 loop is CASSAQGNYEQYF. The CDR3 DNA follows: TGTGCCAGCAGTGCCCAGGGTAACTACGAGCAGTACTTC.

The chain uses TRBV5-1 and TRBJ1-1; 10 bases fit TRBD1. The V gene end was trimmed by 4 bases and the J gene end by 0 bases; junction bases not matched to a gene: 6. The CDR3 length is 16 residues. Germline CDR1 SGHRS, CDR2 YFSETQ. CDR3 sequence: CASSPTGQGMNTEAFF. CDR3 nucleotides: TGCGCCAGCAGCCCGACGGGACAGGGGATGAACACTGAAGCTTTCTTT.

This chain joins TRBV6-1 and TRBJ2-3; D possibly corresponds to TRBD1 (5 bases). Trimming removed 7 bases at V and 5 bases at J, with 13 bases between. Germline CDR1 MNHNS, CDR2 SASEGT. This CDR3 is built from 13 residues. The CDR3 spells CASIRPQGDTQYF. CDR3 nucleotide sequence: TGTGCCAGCATTCGACCCCAGGGAGATACGCAGTATTTT.

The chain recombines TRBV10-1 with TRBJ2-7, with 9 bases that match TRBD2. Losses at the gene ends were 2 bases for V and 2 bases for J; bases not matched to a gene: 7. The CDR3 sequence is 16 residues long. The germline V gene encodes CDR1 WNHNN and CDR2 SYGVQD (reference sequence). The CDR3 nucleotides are TGCGCCAGCAGTGAGCGGGGGCGACTAGCGGCCTACGAGCAGTACTTC. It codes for CASSERGRLAAYEQYF.

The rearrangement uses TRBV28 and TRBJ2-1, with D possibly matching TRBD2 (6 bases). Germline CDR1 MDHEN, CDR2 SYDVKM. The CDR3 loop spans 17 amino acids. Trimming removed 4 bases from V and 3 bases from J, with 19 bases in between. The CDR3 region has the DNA TGTGCCAGCAGTTCCCCCCGGGGACTCCCACTCTACAATGAGCAGTTCTTC. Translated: CASSSPRGLPLYNEQFF.

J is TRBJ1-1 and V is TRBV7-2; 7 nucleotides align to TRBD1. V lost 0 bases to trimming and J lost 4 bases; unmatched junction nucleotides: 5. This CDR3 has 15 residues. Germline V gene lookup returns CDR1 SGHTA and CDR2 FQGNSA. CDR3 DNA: TGTGCCAGCAGCTTAGCTACAGGGGTTGGCACTGAAGCTTTCTTT. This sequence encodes CASSLATGVGTEAFF.

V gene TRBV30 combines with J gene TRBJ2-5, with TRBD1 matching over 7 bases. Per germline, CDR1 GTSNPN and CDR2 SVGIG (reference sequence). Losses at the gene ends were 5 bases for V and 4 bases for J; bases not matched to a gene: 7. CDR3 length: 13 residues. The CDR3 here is CAWVTGVGETQYF. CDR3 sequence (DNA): TGTGCCTGGGTTACAGGGGTTGGAGAGACCCAGTACTTC.

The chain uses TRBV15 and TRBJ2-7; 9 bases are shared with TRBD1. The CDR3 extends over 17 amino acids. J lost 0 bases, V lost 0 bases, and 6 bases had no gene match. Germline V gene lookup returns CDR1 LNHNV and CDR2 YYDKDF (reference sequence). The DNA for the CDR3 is TGTGCCACCAGCAGAGAGGGGGGGACAGGGAGCTCCTACGAGCAGTACTTC. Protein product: CATSREGGTGSSYEQYF.

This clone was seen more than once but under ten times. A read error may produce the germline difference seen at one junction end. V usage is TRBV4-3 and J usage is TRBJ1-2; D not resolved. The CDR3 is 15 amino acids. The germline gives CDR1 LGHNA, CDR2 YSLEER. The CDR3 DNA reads TGCGCCAGCAGCCAAGAAGTGCCCTCTAACTACGGCTACACCTTC. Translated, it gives CASSQEVPSNYGYTF.

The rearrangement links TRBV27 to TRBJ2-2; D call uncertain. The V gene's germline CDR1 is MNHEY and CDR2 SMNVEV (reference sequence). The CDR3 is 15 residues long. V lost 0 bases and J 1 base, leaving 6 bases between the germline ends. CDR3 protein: CASSLSSGNTGELFF. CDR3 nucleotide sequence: TGTGCCAGCAGTTTATCGTCCGGGAACACCGGGGAGCTGTTTTTT.

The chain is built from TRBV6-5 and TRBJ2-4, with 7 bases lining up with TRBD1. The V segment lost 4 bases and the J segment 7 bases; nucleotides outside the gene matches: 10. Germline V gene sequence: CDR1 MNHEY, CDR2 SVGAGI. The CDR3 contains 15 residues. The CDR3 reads CASSSAATGLNIQYF. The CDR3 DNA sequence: TGTGCCAGCAGTTCCGCGGCGACAGGGTTGAACATTCAGTACTTC.

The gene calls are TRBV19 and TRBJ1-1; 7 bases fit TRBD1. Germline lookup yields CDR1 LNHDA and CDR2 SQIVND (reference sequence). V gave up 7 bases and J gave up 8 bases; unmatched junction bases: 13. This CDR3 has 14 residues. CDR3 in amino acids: CASNPQGGTAEAFF. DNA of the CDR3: TGTGCCAGTAACCCCCAGGGGGGCACTGCCGAAGCTTTCTTT.

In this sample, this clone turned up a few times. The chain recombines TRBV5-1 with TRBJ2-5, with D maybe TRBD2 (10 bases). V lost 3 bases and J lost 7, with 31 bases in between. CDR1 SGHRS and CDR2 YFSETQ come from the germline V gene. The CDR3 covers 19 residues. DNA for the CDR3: TGCGCCAGCAGCTCGGGACAGGGTAACAGCGGGGGGGCTGTGGTGACCCAGTACTTC. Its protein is CASSSGQGNSGGAVVTQYF. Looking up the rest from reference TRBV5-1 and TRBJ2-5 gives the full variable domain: KAGVTQTPRYLIKTRGQQVTLSCSPISGHRSVSWYQQTPGQGLQFLFEYFSETQRNKGNFPGRFSGRQFSNSRSEMNVSTLELGDSALYLCASSSGQGNSGGAVVTQYFGPGTRLLVL.